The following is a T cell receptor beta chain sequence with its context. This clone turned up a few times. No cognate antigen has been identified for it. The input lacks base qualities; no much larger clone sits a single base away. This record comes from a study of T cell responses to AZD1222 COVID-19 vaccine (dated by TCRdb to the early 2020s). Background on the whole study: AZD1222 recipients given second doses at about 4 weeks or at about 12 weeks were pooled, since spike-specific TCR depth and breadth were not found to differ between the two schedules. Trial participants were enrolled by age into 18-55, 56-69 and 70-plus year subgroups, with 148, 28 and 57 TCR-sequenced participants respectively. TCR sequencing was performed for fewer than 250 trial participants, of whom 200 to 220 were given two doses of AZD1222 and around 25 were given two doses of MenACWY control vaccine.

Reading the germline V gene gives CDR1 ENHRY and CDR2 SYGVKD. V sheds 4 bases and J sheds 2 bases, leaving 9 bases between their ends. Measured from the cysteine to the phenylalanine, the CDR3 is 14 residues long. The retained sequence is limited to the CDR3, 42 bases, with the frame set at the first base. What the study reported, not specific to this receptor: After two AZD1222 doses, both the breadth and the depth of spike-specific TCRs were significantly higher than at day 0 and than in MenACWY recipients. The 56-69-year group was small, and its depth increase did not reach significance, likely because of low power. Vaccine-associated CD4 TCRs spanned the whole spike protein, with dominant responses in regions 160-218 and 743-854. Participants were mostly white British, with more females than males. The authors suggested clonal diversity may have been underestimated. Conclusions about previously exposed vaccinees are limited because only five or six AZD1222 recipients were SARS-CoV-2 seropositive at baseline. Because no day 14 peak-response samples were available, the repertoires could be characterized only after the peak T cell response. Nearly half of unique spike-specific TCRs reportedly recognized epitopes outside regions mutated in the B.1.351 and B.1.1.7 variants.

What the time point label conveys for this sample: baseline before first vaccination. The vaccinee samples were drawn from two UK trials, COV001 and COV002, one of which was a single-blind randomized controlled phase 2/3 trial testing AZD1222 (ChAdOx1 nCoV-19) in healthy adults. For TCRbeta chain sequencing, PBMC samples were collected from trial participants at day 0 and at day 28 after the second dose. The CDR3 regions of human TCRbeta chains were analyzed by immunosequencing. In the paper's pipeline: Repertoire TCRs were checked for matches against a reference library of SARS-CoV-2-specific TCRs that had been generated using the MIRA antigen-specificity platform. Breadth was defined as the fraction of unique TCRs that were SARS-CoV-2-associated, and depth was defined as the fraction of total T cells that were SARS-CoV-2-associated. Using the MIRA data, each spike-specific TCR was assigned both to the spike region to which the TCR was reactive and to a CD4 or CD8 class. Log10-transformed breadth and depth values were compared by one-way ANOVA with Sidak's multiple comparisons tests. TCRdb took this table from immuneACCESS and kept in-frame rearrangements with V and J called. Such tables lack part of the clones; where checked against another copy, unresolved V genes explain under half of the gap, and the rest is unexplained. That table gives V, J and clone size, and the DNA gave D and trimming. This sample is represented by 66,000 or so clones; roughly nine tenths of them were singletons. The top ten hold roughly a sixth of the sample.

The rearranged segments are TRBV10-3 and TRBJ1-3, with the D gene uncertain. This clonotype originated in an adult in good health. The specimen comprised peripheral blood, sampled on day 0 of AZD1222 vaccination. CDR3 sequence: CAISADSTGNTIYF. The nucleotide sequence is TGTGCCATCAGTGCGGATAGTACTGGAAACACCATATATTTT.